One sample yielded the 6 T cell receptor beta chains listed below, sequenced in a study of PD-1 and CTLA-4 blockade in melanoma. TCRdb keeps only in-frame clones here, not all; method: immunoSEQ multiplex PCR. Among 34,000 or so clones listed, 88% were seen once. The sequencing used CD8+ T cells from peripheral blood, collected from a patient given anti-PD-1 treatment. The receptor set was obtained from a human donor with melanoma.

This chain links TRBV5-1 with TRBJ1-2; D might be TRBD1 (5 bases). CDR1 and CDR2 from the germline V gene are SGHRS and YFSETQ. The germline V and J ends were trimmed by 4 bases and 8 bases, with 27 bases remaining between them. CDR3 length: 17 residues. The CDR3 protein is CASSILGWSGEEGGYTF. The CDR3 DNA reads TGCGCCAGCAGCATACTGGGGTGGTCAGGAGAAGAGGGGGGCTACACCTTC.

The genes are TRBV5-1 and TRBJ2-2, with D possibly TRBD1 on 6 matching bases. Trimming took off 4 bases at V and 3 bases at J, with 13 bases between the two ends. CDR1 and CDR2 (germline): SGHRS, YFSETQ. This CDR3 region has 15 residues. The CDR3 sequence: CASSPLQGDTGELFF. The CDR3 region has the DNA TGCGCCAGCAGCCCCTTACAGGGTGACACCGGGGAGCTGTTTTTT.

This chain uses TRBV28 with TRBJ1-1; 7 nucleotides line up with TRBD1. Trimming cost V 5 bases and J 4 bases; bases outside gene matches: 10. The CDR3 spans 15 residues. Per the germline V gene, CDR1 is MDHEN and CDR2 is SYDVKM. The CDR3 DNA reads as TGTGCCAGCAGTCTCTTATTAGGACAGGCCACTGAAGCTTTCTTT. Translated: CASSLLLGQATEAFF.

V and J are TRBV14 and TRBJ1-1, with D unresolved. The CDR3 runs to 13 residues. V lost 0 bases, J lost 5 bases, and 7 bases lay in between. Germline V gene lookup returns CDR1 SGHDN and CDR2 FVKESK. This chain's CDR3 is CASSQERKTEAFF. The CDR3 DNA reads TGTGCCAGCAGCCAAGAACGGAAAACTGAAGCTTTCTTT.

As DNA, the CDR3 is TGTGCCAGCAGTTTTGGCGTCCCGACAGCCTACGAGCAGTACTTC. Encoded protein: CASSFGVPTAYEQYF. The J gene is TRBJ2-7, the V gene TRBV27, with D possibly TRBD1 on 5 matching bases. The germline gives CDR1 MNHEY, CDR2 SMNVEV (reference sequence). The V and J ends lost 3 bases and 2 bases respectively, with 14 bases between them. The CDR3 spans 15 residues.

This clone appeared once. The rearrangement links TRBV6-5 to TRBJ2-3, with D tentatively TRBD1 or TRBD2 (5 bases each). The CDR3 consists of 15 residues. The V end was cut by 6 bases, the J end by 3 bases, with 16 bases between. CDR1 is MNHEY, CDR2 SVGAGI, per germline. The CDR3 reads CASRTGTSITDTQYF. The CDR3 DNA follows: TGTGCCAGCAGGACCGGGACGAGTATTACAGATACGCAGTATTTT.